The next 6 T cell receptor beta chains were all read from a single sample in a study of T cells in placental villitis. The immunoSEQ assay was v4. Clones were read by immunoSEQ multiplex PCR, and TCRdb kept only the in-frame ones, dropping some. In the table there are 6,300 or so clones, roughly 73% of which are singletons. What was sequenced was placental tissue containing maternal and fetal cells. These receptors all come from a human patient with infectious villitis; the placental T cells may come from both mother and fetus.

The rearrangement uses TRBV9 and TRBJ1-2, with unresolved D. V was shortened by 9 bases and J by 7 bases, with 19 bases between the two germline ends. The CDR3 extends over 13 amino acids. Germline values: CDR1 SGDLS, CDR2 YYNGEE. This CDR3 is CAIQPLFVGGYTF. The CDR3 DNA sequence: TGTGCCATCCAACCCCTTTTCGTTGGTGGCTACACCTTC.

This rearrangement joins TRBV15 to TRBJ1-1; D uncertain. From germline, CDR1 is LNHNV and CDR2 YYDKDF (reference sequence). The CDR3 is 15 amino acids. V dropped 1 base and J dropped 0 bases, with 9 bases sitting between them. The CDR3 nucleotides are TGTGCCACCAGCAGAGTTCCGTTCATGAACACTGAAGCTTTCTTT. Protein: CATSRVPFMNTEAFF. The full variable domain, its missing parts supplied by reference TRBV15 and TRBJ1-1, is DAMVIQNPRYQVTQFGKPVTLSCSQTLNHNVMYWYQQKSSQAPKLLFHYYDKDFNNEADTPDNFQSRRPNTSFCFLDIRSPGLGDTAMYLCATSRVPFMNTEAFFGQGTRLTVV.

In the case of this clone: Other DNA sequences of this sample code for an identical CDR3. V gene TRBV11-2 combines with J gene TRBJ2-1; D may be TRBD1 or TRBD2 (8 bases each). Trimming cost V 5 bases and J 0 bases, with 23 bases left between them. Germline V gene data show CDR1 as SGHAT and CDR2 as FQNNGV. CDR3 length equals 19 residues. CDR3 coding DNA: TGTGCCAGCAGCCGTCGGGGGGGGCCAACAGGGGGCTCCTACAATGAGCAGTTCTTC. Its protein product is CASSRRGGPTGGSYNEQFF. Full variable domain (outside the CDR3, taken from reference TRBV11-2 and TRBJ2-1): EAGVAQSPRYKIIEKRQSVAFWCNPISGHATLYWYQQILGQGPKLLIQFQNNGVVDDSQLPKDRFSAERLKGVDSTLKIQPAKLEDSAVYLCASSRRGGPTGGSYNEQFFGPGTRLTVL.

CDR3 sequence reads: CASSLKKETQYF. CDR3 in DNA: TGTGCCAGCAGCCTAAAGAAAGAGACCCAGTACTTC. The rearrangement links TRBV7-3 to TRBJ2-5; D gene ambiguous. The CDR3 is 12 residues long. V was clipped by 5 bases and J by 3 bases, with 7 bases between them. Germline assignment: CDR1 SGHTA and CDR2 FQGTGA. Based on the CDR3 plus reference TRBV7-3 and TRBJ2-5, the full variable domain is GAGVSQTPSNKVTEKGKYVELRCDPISGHTALYWYRQSLGQGPEFLIYFQGTGAADDSGLPNDRFFAVRPEGSVSTLKIQRTERGDSAVYLCASSLKKETQYFGPGTRLLVL.

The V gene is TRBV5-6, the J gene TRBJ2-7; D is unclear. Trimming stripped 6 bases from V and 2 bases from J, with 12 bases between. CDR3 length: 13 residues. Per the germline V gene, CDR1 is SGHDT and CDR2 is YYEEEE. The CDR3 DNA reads TGTGCCAGCACCACTCAACCCCCCTACGAGCAGTACTTC. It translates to CASTTQPPYEQYF.

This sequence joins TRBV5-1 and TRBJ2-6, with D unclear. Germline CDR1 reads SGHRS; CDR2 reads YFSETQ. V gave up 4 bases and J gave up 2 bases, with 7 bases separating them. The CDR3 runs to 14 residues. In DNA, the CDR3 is TGCGCCAGCAGCGGGTCGGCTGGGGCCAACGTCCTGACTTTC. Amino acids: CASSGSAGANVLTF.